What follows describes a single T cell receptor (beta chain). This specimen belongs to a study of blood T cell repertoires in COVID-19. Study-wide background: The samples span acute and convalescent COVID-19 from the United States, Italy and Spain. Nucleic acid was either cDNA or gDNA, and it came from T cells, B-cell-depleted T cells, or PBMCs.

The V gene end was trimmed by 0 bases and the J gene end by 0 bases; junction bases not matched to a gene: 3. The CDR3 spans 18 residues. Germline CDR1 SGHDT, CDR2 YYEEEE. In the authors' methods: From reference gene primer amplification, estimates of nucleated cell counts were derived. Profiled with immunoSEQ multiplex PCR; TCRdb holds only in-frame clones, not every one. V and J calls plus clone size are reproduced from that table; the DNA served to infer D and trimming. The repertoire holds roughly 350,000 clones, with around 85% as singletons. The chain is built from TRBV5-6 and TRBJ2-3; 14 nucleotides align to TRBD2. The sequencing input was peripheral blood. This clonotype originated in a woman aged 18-29 years with acute or convalescent COVID-19. CDR3 DNA sequence: TGTGCCAGCAGCTTGGGGACTAGCGGGAGGACTAGCACAGATACGCAGTATTTT. Translating it yields CASSLGTSGRTSTDTQYF.